A selection of T cell receptor beta chains follows, all from one sample in a study of OX40 agonist ivuxolimab in advanced cancers. The protocol was immunoSEQ multiplex PCR, while the TCRdb copy is restricted to in-frame clones and leaves out a portion. The sample carries tens of thousands of clones, approximately 80% recorded once. The starting material was CD4+ or CD8+ T cells sorted from blood, obtained in a trial of the OX40 agonist ivuxolimab. All receptors come from an adult with an advanced solid tumor such as melanoma, head and neck, liver or kidney cancer. CDR3s include the opening cysteine and the closing phenylalanine or tryptophan. Each record gives: V gene, clone size, D gene, J gene, CDR3 protein, CDR3 DNA. A D gene is named only where the DNA matches it firmly. Not every row has a clone size; where given, it reads once, few, many or a size class.

>TRBV7-9|.|TRBD2|TRBJ2-1
CASSPGLGDGNNEQFF
TGTGCCAGCAGCCCGGGACTAGGTGATGGGAACAATGAGCAGTTCTTC
>TRBV5-1|.|.|TRBJ1-1
CASSLGTSNTEAFF
TGCGCCAGCAGCTTGGGGACATCTAACACTGAAGCTTTCTTT
>TRBV27|.|.|TRBJ2-7
CASRAVSFGWSYEQYF
TGTGCCAGCAGGGCAGTTTCCTTCGGGTGGTCCTACGAGCAGTACTTC
>TRBV6-1|.|.|TRBJ1-3
CASLQGSGNTIYF
TGTGCCAGCCTACAGGGATCTGGAAACACCATATATTTT
>TRBV7-9|few|.|TRBJ1-1
CASSYQLMNTEAFF
TGTGCCAGCAGCTATCAGCTGATGAACACTGAAGCTTTCTTT
>TRBV6-6|.|.|TRBJ1-3
CASSYFSSSGNTIYF
TGTGCCAGCAGTTATTTCAGTAGCTCTGGAAACACCATATATTTT
>TRBV27|.|.|TRBJ2-6
CASSPRTGFPRRANVLTF
TGTGCCAGCAGTCCGAGGACGGGCTTCCCCAGGAGGGCCAACGTCCTGACTTTC
>TRBV11-2|.|.|TRBJ2-1
CASSLGLVSYEQFF
TGTGCCAGCAGCTTAGGACTAGTGAGCTATGAGCAGTTCTTC
>TRBV27|.|TRBD1|TRBJ1-1
CASSLPAGGGAFF
TGTGCCAGCAGTTTACCGGCAGGGGGTGGAGCTTTCTTT
>TRBV10-3|.|.|TRBJ2-7
CATERGNEQYF
TGTGCCACTGAGAGGGGTAACGAGCAGTACTTC